This T cell receptor (beta chain) comes out of a study of blood T cells in healthy people across ages. Study as a whole: About one barcoded beta molecule per two T cells was captured by template switching.

Each of the donors had about 9.9 milliliters of peripheral blood drawn into EDTA-treated Vacutainer tubes. Then a second PCR, running about 7 to 11 cycles, was carried out with a sample-barcoded 5' primer and a J-beta primer mix. One entry per CDR3 protein results from TCRdb running MiXCR on the 5' RACE reads. The sample contains approximately 1.5 million distinct CDR3 sequences, 30% to 40% of which appear only once. The study's findings and limits: The study lacked donor CMV status, which possibly confounded expanded clonotype changes. Fewer expanded clones and more diversity marked long-lived versus aged donors.

With regard to this clonotype: Its antigen remains unidentified.

V dropped 3 bases and J dropped 9 bases, with 11 bases sitting between them. The CDR3 has 12 residues. Germline V CDR1 and CDR2: MDHEN, SYDVKM. Sequencing was done on a sample of blood. This TCR was recovered from a woman aged 30 to 39 in good health. This chain links TRBV28 with TRBJ2-5; no reliable D call. The CDR3 loop is CASSLEWKAQYF. The CDR3 DNA is TGTGCCAGCAGTTTGGAGTGGAAGGCCCAGTACTTC.